These 9 T cell receptor beta chains were sequenced from one sample in a study of blood T cell repertoires in COVID-19. Repertoires were generated with immunoSEQ multiplex PCR, while TCRdb's copy carries only in-frame clones and drops some. Of about 300,000 clones detected, about nine tenths appear once; the ten largest clones hold under 3.5%. Source material: PBMCs or T cells enriched from blood (not recorded which). The origin of the receptors is a woman between 50 and 59 years old who had been exposed to COVID-19.

This chain connects TRBV29-1 to TRBJ1-2; TRBD1 might be the D (6 bases). This CDR3 is built from 10 residues. The V gene lost 5 bases and the J gene lost 8 bases, with 9 bases spanning the gap. The germline V gene encodes CDR1 SQVTM and CDR2 ANQGSEA. The chain's CDR3 is CSVKQGGYTF. As DNA, the CDR3 is TGCAGCGTTAAACAGGGAGGCTACACCTTC.

On this clone: The sample contains more than one DNA sequence encoding this CDR3. This chain links TRBV7-2 with TRBJ1-5; 10 positions agree with TRBD1. The CDR3 totals 15 residues. Germline CDR1 reads SGHTA; CDR2 reads FQGNSA. Trimming at V came to 1 base and at J to 7 bases, leaving 4 bases not matched to a gene. CDR3 nucleotides: TGTGCCAGCAGCTTAGGACAGGGGGCGGGGCAGCCCCAGCATTTT. It specifies CASSLGQGAGQPQHF.

The V and J genes are TRBV4-1 and TRBJ2-3; TRBD2 matches at 11 bases. Unmatched junction bases numbered 4, after V lost 0 bases and J lost 2 bases. Germline V CDR1 and CDR2: MGHRA, YSYEKL. The CDR3 runs 17 residues. CDR3 nucleotide sequence: TGCGCCAGCAGCCAAGAGTTGGGACTAGCGGCCACAGATACGCAGTATTTT. This codes for CASSQELGLAATDTQYF.

The rearrangement uses TRBV16 and TRBJ1-3, with D possibly matching TRBD1 (6 bases). Trimming pared 4 bases from V and 4 bases from J, leaving 14 bases between. CDR1 and CDR2 from the germline V gene are KGHSY and FQNENV. The CDR3 is 15 residues long. The DNA of the CDR3 is TGTGCCAGCAGCCCCAGGGGAGTTGGCGGAAACACCATATATTTT. Translated: CASSPRGVGGNTIYF.

This clone has more than one count but fewer than ten. This chain joins TRBV13 and TRBJ1-4; perhaps TRBD1 as D (5 bases). CDR1 PRHDT and CDR2 FYEKMQ come from the germline V gene (reference sequence). The CDR3 length is 14 residues. V lost 5 bases, J lost 8 bases, and 15 bases lay in between. The CDR3 DNA follows: TGTGCCAGCAGCAGCCCCAGGGTCTCAGAAAAACTGTTTTTT. Its protein product is CASSSPRVSEKLFF. The variable domain in full, with the rest retrieved from reference TRBV13 and TRBJ1-4, is AAGVIQSPRHLIKEKRETATLKCYPIPRHDTVYWYQQGPGQDPQFLISFYEKMQSDKGSIPDRFSAQQFSDYHSELNMSSLELGDSALYFCASSSPRVSEKLFFGSGTQLSVL.

V gene TRBV3-1 (or the pseudogene TRBV3-2) combines with J gene TRBJ2-5; D is perhaps TRBD2 (6 bases). Germline CDR1 and CDR2: LGHDT and YNNKEL (reference sequence). The CDR3 extends over 14 amino acids. Deletions cut 4 bases from V and 5 bases from J, with 14 bases between. CDR3 amino acids: CASSPSVLGETQYF. The CDR3 nucleotides are TGTGCCAGCAGCCCTAGCGTGCTGGGGGAGACCCAGTACTTC.

The chain carries TRBV3-1 (or the pseudogene TRBV3-2) and TRBJ2-3; the match to TRBD2 covers 8 bases. Germline CDR1 LGHDT, CDR2 YNNKEL (reference sequence). J gave up 4 bases and V 2 bases, and 5 bases lay outside the gene matches. CDR3 length: 15 residues. This chain's CDR3 is CASSQRGLAADTQYF. CDR3 nucleotide sequence: TGTGCCAGCAGCCAACGAGGACTAGCTGCAGATACGCAGTATTTT.

The V call is TRBV13, the J call TRBJ2-7, with D possibly matching TRBD1 (6 bases). The V gene lost 5 bases and the J gene lost 4 bases, with 9 bases spanning the gap. This CDR3 has 12 amino acids. From germline, CDR1 is PRHDT and CDR2 FYEKMQ (reference sequence). The DNA of the CDR3 is TGTGCCAGCAGCCCAGGGGTTTACGAGCAGTACTTC. This encodes CASSPGVYEQYF.

This clone came up once. The chain carries TRBV6-1 and TRBJ1-3, with a weak D call TRBD1 (6 bases). Trimming removed 2 bases at V and 4 bases at J, with 9 bases between. The length of the CDR3 is 14 residues. Germline V gene lookup returns CDR1 MNHNS and CDR2 SASEGT. CDR3 region: CASSEWDTGNTIYF. In nucleotides, the CDR3 is TGTGCCAGCAGTGAATGGGACACCGGAAACACCATATATTTT.